Included here is one T cell receptor beta chain sequence, with context. No antigen is known for it. These data originate in a study of T cells after yellow fever vaccination. Turning to the study itself: Where fractions had low cell numbers, libraries were prepared from them with the SMART-Seq v4 Ultra Low Input RNA kit.

TCRdb processed the 5' RACE reads anew with MiXCR; each CDR3 protein has one entry. The data hold approximately 550,000 distinct CDR3 sequences, with over 15% observed a single time. In germline, CDR1 is LNHNV, CDR2 YYDKDF (reference sequence). V lost 4 bases to trimming and J lost 0 bases, with 12 bases between them. The CDR3 is made up of 15 amino acids. Study-level results: Contaminating bulk clonotypes could be abundant in FACS-sorted repertoires. Most clones from primary vaccination resurfaced after the booster (roughly 96% CD4, 70% to 90% CD8).

V gene TRBV15 combines with J gene TRBJ2-5; D unresolved. Sequenced material: PBMCs, taken 15 days after the yellow fever booster vaccination. The origin of this receptor is a man aged 25 to 45 who received the YFV17D yellow fever vaccine. The CDR3 region is CATSTKKGYQETQYF. The DNA of the CDR3 is TGTGCCACCAGCACTAAAAAAGGGTACCAAGAGACCCAGTACTTC. Full variable domain (remainder filled in from reference TRBV15 and TRBJ2-5): DAMVIQNPRYQVTQFGKPVTLSCSQTLNHNVMYWYQQKSSQAPKLLFHYYDKDFNNEADTPDNFQSRRPNTSFCFLDIRSPGLGDTAMYLCATSTKKGYQETQYFGPGTRLLVL.